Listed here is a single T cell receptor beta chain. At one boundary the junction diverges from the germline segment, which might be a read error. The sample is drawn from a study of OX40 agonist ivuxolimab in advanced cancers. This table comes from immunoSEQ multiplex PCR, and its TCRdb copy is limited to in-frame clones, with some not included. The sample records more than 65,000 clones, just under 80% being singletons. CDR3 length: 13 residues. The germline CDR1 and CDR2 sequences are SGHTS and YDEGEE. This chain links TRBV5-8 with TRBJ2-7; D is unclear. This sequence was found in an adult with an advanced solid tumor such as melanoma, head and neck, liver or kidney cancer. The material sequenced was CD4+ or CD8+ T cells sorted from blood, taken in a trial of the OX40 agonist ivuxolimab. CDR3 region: CASSLLAVYEQYF. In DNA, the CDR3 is TGCGCCAGCAGCTTGTTGGCAGTCTACGAGCAGTACTTC.